The rows below give T cell receptor beta chains drawn from one sample of a study of shared clonotypes between healthy human individuals. The protocol was immunoSEQ multiplex PCR, while the TCRdb copy is restricted to in-frame clones and leaves out a portion. This sample has approximately 1,000,000 clones; approximately 80% occur once, and the top ten carry under 0.65%. Sequences were obtained from memory CD4+ T cells from PBMCs. All receptors come from a man aged 18 to 29 in good health. Some clones in this sample may be carry-over from other donors' samples. CDR3s include the opening cysteine and the closing phenylalanine or tryptophan. A D gene is named only where the DNA matches it firmly. For some rows the clone size is stated as once, few or many, or as a class when expanded; others skip it.

few	TRBJ2-6	TRBV5-4	NA	TGTGCCAGCAGCCCCGGCTACTCTGGGGCCAACGTCCTGACTTTC	CASSPGYSGANVLTF
NA	TRBJ1-3	TRBV7-9	NA	TGTGCCAGCAGCTTAGATAGAGCGACTAACACCATATATTTT	CASSLDRATNTIYF
once	TRBJ2-3	TRBV30	NA	TGTGCCTGGAGTGTAAGAACAGATACGCAGTATTTT	CAWSVRTDTQYF
NA	TRBJ2-3	TRBV21-1	NA	TGTGCCAGCAGCACCCCCCTCGGGGGGGGGCGCGTGGATACGCAGTATTTT	CASSTPLGGGRVDTQYF
NA	TRBJ1-2	TRBV10-3	NA	TGTGCCTCCGGGGAGGGCAACTATGGCTACACCTTC	CASGEGNYGYTF
NA	TRBJ2-5	TRBV10-3	NA	TGTGCCATCAGTTTTACGGGGGCACAAGAGACCCAGTACTTC	CAISFTGAQETQYF
NA	TRBJ1-2	TRBV4-1	TRBD1	TGCGCCAGCAGCCTTTCCTTTCGGGACAGGGGGCGACCTAGTGGCTACACCTTC	CASSLSFRDRGRPSGYTF
NA	TRBJ1-6	TRBV25-1	TRBD1	TGTGCCAGCAGTCTACAGACAGGGGGCAGGTCACCCCTCCACTTT	CASSLQTGGRSPLHF
NA	TRBJ1-2	TRBV4-3	NA	TGCGCCAGCAGCCCCCCATGGAGGGAGCTGTCTGGCTACACCTTC	CASSPPWRELSGYTF
NA	TRBJ1-3	TRBV11-2	NA	TGTGCCAGCAGCCTGACAGAGAGCTCTGGAAACACCATATATTTT	CASSLTESSGNTIYF
NA	TRBJ2-1	TRBV5-1	NA	TGCGCCAGCAGCTTTTACCTAACAAACAATGGGCAGTTCTTC	CASSFYLTNNGQFF
once	TRBJ2-7	TRBV2	NA	TGTGCCAGCAGCGGACAGTTGGGAGAGTACGAGCAGTACTTC	CASSGQLGEYEQYF
NA	TRBJ2-1	TRBV5-6	NA	TGTGCCAGCACCCGGGACGCTAGATGGTTCTTC	CASTRDARWFF